The rows below give T cell receptor beta chains drawn from one sample of a study of CD8+ T cells in alopecia areata. Repertoires were generated with immunoSEQ multiplex PCR, while TCRdb's copy carries only in-frame clones and drops some. The sample gives roughly 100,000 clones, about 60% of which show up once; 8% to 10% is in the top ten. Sequenced material: CD4+ T cells sorted from blood. The source is a human donor in good health. Each CDR3 is given with its conserved first and last residue. The D gene is left open where the match is weak. Clone size, where shown, is once, few, many, or a class for clones that have expanded.

clone_size: .
j_call: TRBJ1-6
d_call: .
v_call: TRBV19
cdr3_nt: TGTGCCACCACGGCGGACACAGGACGTTCACCCCTCCACTTT
cdr3_aa: CATTADTGRSPLHF

clone_size: .
j_call: TRBJ1-2
d_call: .
v_call: TRBV5-6
cdr3_nt: TGTGCCAGCCTGGGCGTGAAGGAAAACTATGGCTACACCTTC
cdr3_aa: CASLGVKENYGYTF

clone_size: .
j_call: TRBJ2-3
d_call: .
v_call: TRBV27
cdr3_nt: TGTGCCAGCAGTTCGGGCAGGGGCACAGATACGCAGTATTTT
cdr3_aa: CASSSGRGTDTQYF

clone_size: .
j_call: TRBJ1-2
d_call: TRBD1
v_call: TRBV11-2
cdr3_nt: TGTGCCAGCAGCTCGGCCGTGAGACAGGGGTACTATGGCTACACCTTC
cdr3_aa: CASSSAVRQGYYGYTF

clone_size: .
j_call: TRBJ1-1
d_call: .
v_call: TRBV28
cdr3_nt: TGTGCCAGCAGTCCTGGACAGACCACTGAAGCTTTCTTT
cdr3_aa: CASSPGQTTEAFF

clone_size: once
j_call: TRBJ2-1
d_call: TRBD2
v_call: TRBV5-1
cdr3_nt: TGCGCCAGCAGCCAGCTAGCGGGGGCTTCCTACAATGAGCAGTTCTTC
cdr3_aa: CASSQLAGASYNEQFF

clone_size: .
j_call: TRBJ1-2
d_call: .
v_call: TRBV2
cdr3_nt: TGTGCCAGCAGTGAAAACACGGATAATGGCTACACCTTC
cdr3_aa: CASSENTDNGYTF

clone_size: .
j_call: TRBJ2-3
d_call: TRBD2
v_call: TRBV29-1
cdr3_nt: TGCAGCGTTGGCGCGGGGGGGCGGGATACGCAGTATTTT
cdr3_aa: CSVGAGGRDTQYF

clone_size: .
j_call: TRBJ1-5
d_call: .
v_call: TRBV7-2
cdr3_nt: TGTGCCAGCAGTTTACACCTTAGCAATCAGCCCCAGCATTTT
cdr3_aa: CASSLHLSNQPQHF

clone_size: .
j_call: TRBJ1-2
d_call: .
v_call: TRBV15
cdr3_nt: TGTGCCACCAGCAGAGGGTCCGACAAGGTCTATGGCTACACCTTC
cdr3_aa: CATSRGSDKVYGYTF

clone_size: few
j_call: TRBJ1-4
d_call: TRBD1
v_call: TRBV7-9
cdr3_nt: TGTGCCAGCAGCTTTCAGGGGGCCGGCCGTGAAAAACTGTTTTTT
cdr3_aa: CASSFQGAGREKLFF

clone_size: .
j_call: TRBJ2-1
d_call: .
v_call: TRBV29-1
cdr3_nt: TGCAGCGTTGATAGGGCTGCAAGCTCCTACAATGAGCAGTTCTTC
cdr3_aa: CSVDRAASSYNEQFF

clone_size: .
j_call: TRBJ1-6
d_call: .
v_call: TRBV7-9
cdr3_nt: TGTGCCAGCAGCTTAAATTCCAGGGGAGTGAAGAATTCACCCCTCCACTTT
cdr3_aa: CASSLNSRGVKNSPLHF

clone_size: .
j_call: TRBJ1-1
d_call: TRBD1
v_call: TRBV25-1
cdr3_nt: TGTGCCAGCAGTGATCGTAGACAGGGGAAAGCTTTCTTT
cdr3_aa: CASSDRRQGKAFF

clone_size: .
j_call: TRBJ2-3
d_call: .
v_call: TRBV5-4
cdr3_nt: TGTGCCAGCAGGGGTAGCTACGCAGATACGCAGTATTTT
cdr3_aa: CASRGSYADTQYF

clone_size: .
j_call: TRBJ2-3
d_call: .
v_call: TRBV29-1
cdr3_nt: TGCAGCGTTGAAGATCTGACGTTTAGCACAGATACGCAGTATTTT
cdr3_aa: CSVEDLTFSTDTQYF

clone_size: .
j_call: TRBJ2-3
d_call: .
v_call: TRBV7-2
cdr3_nt: TGTGCCAGCAGCTTAATGGCGAGAGACACAGATACGCAGTATTTT
cdr3_aa: CASSLMARDTDTQYF

clone_size: .
j_call: TRBJ2-2
d_call: .
v_call: TRBV5-1
cdr3_nt: TGCGCCAGCAGCTTGGTGACTCCTAACACCGGGGAGCTGTTTTTT
cdr3_aa: CASSLVTPNTGELFF

clone_size: .
j_call: TRBJ2-1
d_call: .
v_call: TRBV2
cdr3_nt: TGTGCCTCCGCGGTGGATCAGGGGGGCCACAATGAGCAGTTCTTC
cdr3_aa: CASAVDQGGHNEQFF

clone_size: few
j_call: TRBJ1-5
d_call: .
v_call: TRBV6-1
cdr3_nt: TGTGCCAGCAGTGTTCAGGGAGGTCCCCAGCATTTT
cdr3_aa: CASSVQGGPQHF

clone_size: .
j_call: TRBJ2-3
d_call: .
v_call: TRBV18
cdr3_nt: TGTGCCAGCTCACCCGGCAGGGATACGCAGTATTTT
cdr3_aa: CASSPGRDTQYF

clone_size: .
j_call: TRBJ1-1
d_call: .
v_call: TRBV9
cdr3_nt: TGTGCCAGCAGCAGGAGAGGGAGGGACACTGAAGCTTTCTTT
cdr3_aa: CASSRRGRDTEAFF

clone_size: .
j_call: TRBJ2-7
d_call: TRBD1
v_call: TRBV18
cdr3_nt: TGTGCCAGCTCACCTCGGAGCAGGGGGCCTTACGAGCAGTACTTC
cdr3_aa: CASSPRSRGPYEQYF

clone_size: .
j_call: TRBJ2-7
d_call: .
v_call: TRBV18
cdr3_nt: TGTGCCAGCTCACCACGCCCAATAGCTGAATCCTACGAGCAGTACTTC
cdr3_aa: CASSPRPIAESYEQYF

clone_size: few
j_call: TRBJ1-1
d_call: TRBD1
v_call: TRBV30
cdr3_nt: TGTGCCTGGAATCCTCAGGGGGCAGAAGCTTTCTTT
cdr3_aa: CAWNPQGAEAFF

clone_size: many
j_call: TRBJ2-7
d_call: TRBD1
v_call: TRBV10-3
cdr3_nt: TGTGCCATCAGTACCGGGACAGGGACCCCCTACGAGCAGTACTTC
cdr3_aa: CAISTGTGTPYEQYF

clone_size: .
j_call: TRBJ2-7
d_call: .
v_call: TRBV25-1
cdr3_nt: TGTGCCAGCAGTAAAGGGGAATACCGAGAGCAGTACTTC
cdr3_aa: CASSKGEYREQYF

clone_size: .
j_call: TRBJ1-1
d_call: TRBD1
v_call: TRBV7-2
cdr3_nt: TGTGCCAGCAGCCCGGGACAGAAGAACACTGAAGCTTTCTTT
cdr3_aa: CASSPGQKNTEAFF

clone_size: .
j_call: TRBJ2-5
d_call: TRBD2
v_call: TRBV29-1
cdr3_nt: TGCAGCGTGACTAGCGGGGCTCAAGAGACCCAGTACTTC
cdr3_aa: CSVTSGAQETQYF

clone_size: .
j_call: TRBJ2-2
d_call: .
v_call: TRBV6-4
cdr3_nt: TGTGCCAGCAGTGACTGGCTAACCAACACCGGGGAGCTGTTTTTT
cdr3_aa: CASSDWLTNTGELFF

clone_size: .
j_call: TRBJ2-3
d_call: TRBD2
v_call: TRBV7-2
cdr3_nt: TGTGCCAGCAGCCCAGGGGCGGGGGGACTAGGCGATACGCAGTATTTT
cdr3_aa: CASSPGAGGLGDTQYF

clone_size: .
j_call: TRBJ2-1
d_call: .
v_call: TRBV5-1
cdr3_nt: TGCGCCAGCAGCTTGGAACAAGGGCCGCAGTTCTTC
cdr3_aa: CASSLEQGPQFF

clone_size: once
j_call: TRBJ1-1
d_call: .
v_call: TRBV7-2
cdr3_nt: TGTGCCAGCAGCTTAGGACCATCAGCAGGGGTGACTGAAGCTTTCTTT
cdr3_aa: CASSLGPSAGVTEAFF

clone_size: .
j_call: TRBJ1-1
d_call: .
v_call: TRBV5-6
cdr3_nt: TGTGCCAGCAGCTTGGTAGAGGCTACTGAAGCTTTCTTT
cdr3_aa: CASSLVEATEAFF

clone_size: .
j_call: TRBJ1-6
d_call: .
v_call: TRBV7-6
cdr3_nt: TGTGCCAGCAGCTTAAGGACAGCTGATTCACCCCTCCACTTT
cdr3_aa: CASSLRTADSPLHF

clone_size: once
j_call: TRBJ1-1
d_call: .
v_call: TRBV10-2
cdr3_nt: TGCGCCAGCAGTGGTTCAACAGGGTGGGGTGTCACTGAAGCTTTCTTT
cdr3_aa: CASSGSTGWGVTEAFF

clone_size: .
j_call: TRBJ2-1
d_call: .
v_call: TRBV29-1
cdr3_nt: TGCAGCGTTGACCGTCGGAATGAGCAGTTCTTC
cdr3_aa: CSVDRRNEQFF

clone_size: .
j_call: TRBJ1-1
d_call: .
v_call: TRBV28
cdr3_nt: TGTGCCAGCAGTCCACAGGGGAACACTGAAGCTTTCTTT
cdr3_aa: CASSPQGNTEAFF

clone_size: .
j_call: TRBJ2-4
d_call: TRBD1
v_call: TRBV5-1
cdr3_nt: TGCGCCAGCAGCCCGGGACAGTCAACCAACATTCAGTACTTC
cdr3_aa: CASSPGQSTNIQYF

clone_size: .
j_call: TRBJ1-2
d_call: TRBD1
v_call: TRBV29-1
cdr3_nt: TGCAGCTCCCGGACAGGGGGCAACTATGGCTACACCTTC
cdr3_aa: CSSRTGGNYGYTF

clone_size: .
j_call: TRBJ2-1
d_call: TRBD1
v_call: TRBV25-1
cdr3_nt: TGTGCCAGCAGTGGAGGACAGGCCAATGAGCAGTTCTTC
cdr3_aa: CASSGGQANEQFF

clone_size: .
j_call: TRBJ2-7
d_call: .
v_call: TRBV15
cdr3_nt: TGTGCCACCAGCGTACGACAGCAGGGCGAGCAGTACTTC
cdr3_aa: CATSVRQQGEQYF

clone_size: few
j_call: TRBJ1-6
d_call: .
v_call: TRBV7-2
cdr3_nt: TGTGCCAGCAGCTTAGCTCAGGGAGTTAGGAATTCACCCCTCCACTTT
cdr3_aa: CASSLAQGVRNSPLHF